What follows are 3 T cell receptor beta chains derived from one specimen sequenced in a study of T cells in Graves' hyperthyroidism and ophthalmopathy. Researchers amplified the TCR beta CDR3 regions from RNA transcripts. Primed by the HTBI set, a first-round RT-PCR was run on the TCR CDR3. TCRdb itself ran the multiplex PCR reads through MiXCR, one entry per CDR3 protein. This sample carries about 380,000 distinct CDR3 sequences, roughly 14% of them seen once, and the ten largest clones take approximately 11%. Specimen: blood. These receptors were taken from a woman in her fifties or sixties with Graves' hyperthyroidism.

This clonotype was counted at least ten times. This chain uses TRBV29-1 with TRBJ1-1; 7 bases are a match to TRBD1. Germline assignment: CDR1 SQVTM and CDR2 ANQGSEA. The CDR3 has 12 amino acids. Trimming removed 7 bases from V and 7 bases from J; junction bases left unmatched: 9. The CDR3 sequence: CSAGQAGGEAFF. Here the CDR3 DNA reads TGCAGCGCAGGACAGGCAGGGGGTGAAGCTTTCTTT. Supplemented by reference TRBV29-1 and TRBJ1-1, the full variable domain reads SAVISQKPSRDICQRGTSLTIQCQVDSQVTMMFWYRQQPGQSLTLIATANQGSEATYESGFVIDKFPISRPNLTFSTLTVSNMSPEDSSIYLCSAGQAGGEAFFGQGTRLTVV.

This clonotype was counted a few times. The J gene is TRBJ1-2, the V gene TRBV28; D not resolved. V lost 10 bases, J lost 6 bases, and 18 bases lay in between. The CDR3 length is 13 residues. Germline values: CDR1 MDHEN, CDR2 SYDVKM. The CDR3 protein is CAIPGRARNGYTF. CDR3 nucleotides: TGTGCCATCCCCGGTAGGGCGCGGAATGGCTACACCTTC.

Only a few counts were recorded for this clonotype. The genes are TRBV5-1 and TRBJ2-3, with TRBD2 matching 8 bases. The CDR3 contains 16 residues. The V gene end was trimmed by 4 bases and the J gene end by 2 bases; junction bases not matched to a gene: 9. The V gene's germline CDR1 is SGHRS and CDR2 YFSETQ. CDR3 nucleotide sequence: TGCGCCAGCAGCGCCGGCTATAGCGGGGTCACAGATACGCAGTATTTT. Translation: CASSAGYSGVTDTQYF.